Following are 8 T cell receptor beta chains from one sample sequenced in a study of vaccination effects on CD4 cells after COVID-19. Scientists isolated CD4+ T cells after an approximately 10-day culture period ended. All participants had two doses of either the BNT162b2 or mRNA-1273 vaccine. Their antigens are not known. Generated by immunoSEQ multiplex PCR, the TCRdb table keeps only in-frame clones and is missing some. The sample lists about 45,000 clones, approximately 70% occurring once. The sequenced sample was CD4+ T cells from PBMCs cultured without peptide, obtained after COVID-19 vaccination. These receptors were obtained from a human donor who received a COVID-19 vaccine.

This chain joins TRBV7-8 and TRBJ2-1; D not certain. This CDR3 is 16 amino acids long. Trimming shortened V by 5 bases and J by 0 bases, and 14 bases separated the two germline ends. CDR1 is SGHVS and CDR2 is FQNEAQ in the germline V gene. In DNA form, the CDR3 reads TGTGCCAGCAGCCGAGCCCACTGGAGCTCCTACAATGAGCAGTTCTTC. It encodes CASSRAHWSSYNEQFF. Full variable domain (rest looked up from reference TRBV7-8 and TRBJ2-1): GAGVSQSPRYKVAKRGQDVALRCDPISGHVSLFWYQQALGQGPEFLTYFQNEAQLDKSGLPSDRFFAERPEGSVSTLKIQRTQQEDSAVYLCASSRAHWSSYNEQFFGPGTRLTVL.

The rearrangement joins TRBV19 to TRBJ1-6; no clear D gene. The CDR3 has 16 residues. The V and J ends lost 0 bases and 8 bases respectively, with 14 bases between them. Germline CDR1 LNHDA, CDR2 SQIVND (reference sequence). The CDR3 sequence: CASSIDHGVMDSPLHF. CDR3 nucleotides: TGTGCCAGTAGTATAGATCACGGAGTTATGGATTCACCCCTCCACTTT.

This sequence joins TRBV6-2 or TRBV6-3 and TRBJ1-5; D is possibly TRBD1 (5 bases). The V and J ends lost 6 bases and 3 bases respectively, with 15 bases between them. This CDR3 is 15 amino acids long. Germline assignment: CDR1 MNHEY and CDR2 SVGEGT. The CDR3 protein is CASSPGTDYNQPQHF. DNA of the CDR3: TGTGCCAGCAGCCCGGGGACGGATTACAATCAGCCCCAGCATTTT.

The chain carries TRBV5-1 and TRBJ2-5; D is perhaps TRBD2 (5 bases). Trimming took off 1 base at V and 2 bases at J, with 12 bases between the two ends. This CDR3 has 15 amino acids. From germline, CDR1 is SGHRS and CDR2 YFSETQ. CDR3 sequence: CASSLSGKQQETQYF. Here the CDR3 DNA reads TGCGCCAGCAGCTTGTCCGGGAAACAGCAAGAGACCCAGTACTTC.

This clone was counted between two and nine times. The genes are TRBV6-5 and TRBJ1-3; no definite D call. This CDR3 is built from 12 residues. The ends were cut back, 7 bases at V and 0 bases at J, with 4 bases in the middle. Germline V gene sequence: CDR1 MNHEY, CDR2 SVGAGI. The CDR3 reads CASTTSGNTIYF. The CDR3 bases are TGTGCCAGCACGACCTCTGGAAACACCATATATTTT.

The CDR3 bases are TGTGCCACCAGTGCTCAGGGGGGCACAGATACGCAGTATTTT. Residues: CATSAQGGTDTQYF. The J gene is TRBJ2-3, the V gene TRBV24-1; 7 nucleotides match TRBD1. This CDR3 region has 14 residues. After removal of 5 bases from V and 1 base from J, the junction contained 2 bases not matched to a gene. Germline values: CDR1 KGHDR, CDR2 SFDVKD.

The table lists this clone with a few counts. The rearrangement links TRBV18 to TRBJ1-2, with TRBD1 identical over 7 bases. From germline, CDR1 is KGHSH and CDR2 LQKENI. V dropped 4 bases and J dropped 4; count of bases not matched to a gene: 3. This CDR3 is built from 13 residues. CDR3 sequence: CASSRDSSYGYTF. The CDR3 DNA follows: TGTGCCAGCTCACGGGACAGCTCCTATGGCTACACCTTC.

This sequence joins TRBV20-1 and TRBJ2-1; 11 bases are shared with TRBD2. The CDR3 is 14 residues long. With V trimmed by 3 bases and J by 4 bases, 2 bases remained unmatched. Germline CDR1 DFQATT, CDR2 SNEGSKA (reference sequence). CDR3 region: CSASVAGGYNEQFF. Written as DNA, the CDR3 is TGCAGTGCTAGTGTAGCGGGGGGGTACAATGAGCAGTTCTTC.